A single T cell receptor (beta chain) is shown here with its context. The antigen is not known. Trimming shortened V by 0 bases and J by 3 bases, and 15 bases separated the two germline ends. The CDR3 is made up of 16 amino acids. Germline loops: CDR1 MNHNY, CDR2 SVGAGI (reference sequence). These data belong to a study of T cell repertoires in cytomegalovirus infection. Overall study: Researchers turned to recently identified HLA-C-restricted CMV epitopes as well as well-studied HLA-B-restricted ones. CMV infection together with matching HLA type was indicated by public TCR beta signatures.

TCRdb recomputed calls from the reads with MiXCR, one row per CDR3 protein. The sample carries hundreds of thousands of distinct CDR3 sequences, more than 40% recorded once. Regarding the study as a whole: Using cumulative public TCR beta family frequency, the authors identified those who carried CMV together with the relevant HLA. There were HLA-C-restricted CMV-specific TCR beta clonotypes dominating the ex vivo response.

The clonotype originates from a human donor in good health (CMV status not recorded). Some clones in this sample may be carry-over from other donors' samples. The rearrangement joins TRBV6-6 to TRBJ2-7; no reliable D call. This sample comprised cultured PBMCs, obtained from culture after CMV antigen stimulation. CDR3 nucleotides: TGTGCCAGCAGTTACTCGGTAAGGGCGCGAAGCTACGAGCAGTACTTC. This translates into CASSYSVRARSYEQYF.